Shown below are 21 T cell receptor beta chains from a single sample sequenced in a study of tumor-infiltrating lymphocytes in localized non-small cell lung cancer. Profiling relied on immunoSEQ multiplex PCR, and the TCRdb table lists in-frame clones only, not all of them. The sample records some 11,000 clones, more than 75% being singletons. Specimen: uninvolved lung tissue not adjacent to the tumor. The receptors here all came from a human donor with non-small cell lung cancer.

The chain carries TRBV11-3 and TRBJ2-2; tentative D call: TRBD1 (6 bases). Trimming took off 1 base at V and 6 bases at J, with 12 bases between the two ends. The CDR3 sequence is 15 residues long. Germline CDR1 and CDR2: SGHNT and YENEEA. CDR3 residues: CASSLGAGVPGELFF. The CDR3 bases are TGTGCCAGCAGCTTAGGTGCAGGGGTTCCCGGGGAGCTGTTTTTT.

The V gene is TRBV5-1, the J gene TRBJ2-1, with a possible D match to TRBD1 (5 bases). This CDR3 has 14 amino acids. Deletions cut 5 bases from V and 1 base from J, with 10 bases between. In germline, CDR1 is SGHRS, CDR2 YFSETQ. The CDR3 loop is CASSPGYSYNEQFF. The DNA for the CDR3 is TGCGCCAGCAGTCCAGGGTATTCCTACAATGAGCAGTTCTTC.

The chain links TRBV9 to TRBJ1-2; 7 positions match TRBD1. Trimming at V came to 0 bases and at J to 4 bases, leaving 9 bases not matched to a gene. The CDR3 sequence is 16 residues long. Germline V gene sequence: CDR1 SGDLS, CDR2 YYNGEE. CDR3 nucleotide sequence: TGTGCCAGCAGCGTAGCTTCGACAGGGCTCCTCTATGGCTACACCTTC. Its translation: CASSVASTGLLYGYTF.

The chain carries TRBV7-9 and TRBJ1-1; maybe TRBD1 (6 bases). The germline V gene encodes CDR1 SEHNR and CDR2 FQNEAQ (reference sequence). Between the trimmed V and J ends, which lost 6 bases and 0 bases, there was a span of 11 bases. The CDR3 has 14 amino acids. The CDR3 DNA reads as TGTGCCAGCAGTGGGGGGGCAGTGAACACTGAAGCTTTCTTT. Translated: CASSGGAVNTEAFF.

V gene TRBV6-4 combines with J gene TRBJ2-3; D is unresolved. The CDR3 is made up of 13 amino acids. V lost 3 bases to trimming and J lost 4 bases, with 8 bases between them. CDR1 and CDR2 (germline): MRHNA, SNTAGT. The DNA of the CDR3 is TGTGCCAGCAGTGAGACCCCCCCAGATACGCAGTATTTT. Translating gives CASSETPPDTQYF.

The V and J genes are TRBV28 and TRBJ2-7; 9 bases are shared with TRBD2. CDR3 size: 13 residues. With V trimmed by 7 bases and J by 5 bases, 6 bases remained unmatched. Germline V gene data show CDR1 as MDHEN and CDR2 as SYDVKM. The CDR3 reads CASKVAGENEQYF. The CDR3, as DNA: TGTGCCAGCAAGGTAGCGGGAGAAAACGAGCAGTACTTC. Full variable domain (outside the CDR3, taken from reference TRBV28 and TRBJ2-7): DVKVTQSSRYLVKRTGEKVFLECVQDMDHENMFWYRQDPGLGLRLIYFSYDVKMKEKGDIPEGYSVSREKKERFSLILESASTNQTSMYLCASKVAGENEQYFGPGTRLTVT.

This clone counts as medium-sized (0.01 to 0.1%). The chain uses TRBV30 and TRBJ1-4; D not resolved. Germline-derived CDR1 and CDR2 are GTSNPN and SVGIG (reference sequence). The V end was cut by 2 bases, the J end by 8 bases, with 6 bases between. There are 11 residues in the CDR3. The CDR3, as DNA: TGTGCCTGGAGTCGGACCGAAAAACTGTTTTTT. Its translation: CAWSRTEKLFF.

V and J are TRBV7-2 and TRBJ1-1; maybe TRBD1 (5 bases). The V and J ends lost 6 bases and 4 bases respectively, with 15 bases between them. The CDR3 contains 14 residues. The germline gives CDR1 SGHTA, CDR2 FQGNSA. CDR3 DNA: TGTGCCAGCAGGTGGGGCCGGGGAAGCACTGAAGCTTTCTTT. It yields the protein CASRWGRGSTEAFF.

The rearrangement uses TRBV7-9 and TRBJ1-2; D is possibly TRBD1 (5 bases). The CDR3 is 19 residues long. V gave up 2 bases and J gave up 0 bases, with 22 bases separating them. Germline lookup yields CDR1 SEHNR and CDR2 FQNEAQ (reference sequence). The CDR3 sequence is CASSLRGPGWTRANYGYTF. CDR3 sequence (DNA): TGTGCCAGCAGCTTACGGGGCCCGGGGTGGACTCGAGCTAACTATGGCTACACCTTC.

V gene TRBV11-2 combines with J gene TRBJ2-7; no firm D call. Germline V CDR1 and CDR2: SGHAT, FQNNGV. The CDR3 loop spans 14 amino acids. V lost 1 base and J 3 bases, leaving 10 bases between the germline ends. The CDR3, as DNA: TGTGCCAGCAGCTTAGGTCCCTTAGGCTACGAGCAGTACTTC. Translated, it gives CASSLGPLGYEQYF.

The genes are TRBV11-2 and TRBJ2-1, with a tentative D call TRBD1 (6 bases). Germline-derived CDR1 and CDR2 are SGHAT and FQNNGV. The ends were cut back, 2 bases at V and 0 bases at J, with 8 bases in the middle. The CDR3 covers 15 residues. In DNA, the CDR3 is TGTGCCAGCAGCTTACAGGGGAACTCCTACAATGAGCAGTTCTTC. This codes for CASSLQGNSYNEQFF.

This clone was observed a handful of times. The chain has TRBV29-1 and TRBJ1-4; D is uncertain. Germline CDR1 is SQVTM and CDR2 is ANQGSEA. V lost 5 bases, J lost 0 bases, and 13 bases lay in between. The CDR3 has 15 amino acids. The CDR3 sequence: CSVQKKGATNEKLFF. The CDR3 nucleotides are TGCAGCGTTCAAAAAAAAGGCGCAACTAATGAAAAACTGTTTTTT.

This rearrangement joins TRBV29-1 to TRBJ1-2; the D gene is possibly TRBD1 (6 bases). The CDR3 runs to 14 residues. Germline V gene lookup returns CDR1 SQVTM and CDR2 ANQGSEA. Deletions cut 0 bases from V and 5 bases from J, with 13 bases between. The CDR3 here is CSVEDPGHTYGYTF. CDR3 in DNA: TGCAGCGTTGAAGATCCGGGACATACGTATGGCTACACCTTC.

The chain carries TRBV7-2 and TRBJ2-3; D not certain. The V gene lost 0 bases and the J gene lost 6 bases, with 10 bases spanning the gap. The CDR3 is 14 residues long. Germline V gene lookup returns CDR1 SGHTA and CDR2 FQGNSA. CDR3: CASSLARAADTQYF. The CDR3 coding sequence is TGTGCCAGCAGCTTAGCACGTGCCGCGGATACGCAGTATTTT. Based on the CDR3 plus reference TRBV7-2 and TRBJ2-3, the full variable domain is GAGVSQSPSNKVTEKGKDVELRCDPISGHTALYWYRQSLGQGLEFLIYFQGNSAPDKSGLPSDRFSAERTGGSVSTLTIQRTQQEDSAVYLCASSLARAADTQYFGPGTRLTVL.

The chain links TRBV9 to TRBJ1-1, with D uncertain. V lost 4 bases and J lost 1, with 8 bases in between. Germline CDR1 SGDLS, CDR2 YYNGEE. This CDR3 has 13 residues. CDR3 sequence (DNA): TGTGCCAGCAGCCTGTCTCCGAACACTGAAGCTTTCTTT. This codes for CASSLSPNTEAFF.

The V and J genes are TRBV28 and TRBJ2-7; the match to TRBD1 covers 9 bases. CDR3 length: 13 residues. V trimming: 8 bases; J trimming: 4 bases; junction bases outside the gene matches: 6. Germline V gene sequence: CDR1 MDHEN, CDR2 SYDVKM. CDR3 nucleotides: TGTGCCAGCCGGAAGACAGGGGGGTACGAGCAGTACTTC. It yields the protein CASRKTGGYEQYF.

The chain's CDR3 is CASSPGGAHTEAFF. The DNA of the CDR3 is TGTGCCAGCAGTCCGGGGGGGGCTCACACTGAAGCTTTCTTT. The chain uses TRBV2 and TRBJ1-1, with a tentative D call TRBD1 (6 bases). Deletions cut 5 bases from V and 3 bases from J, with 13 bases between. CDR3 size: 14 residues. The germline gives CDR1 SNHLY, CDR2 FYNNEI.

CDR3 DNA sequence: TGTGCCTGGAAGGACGGGAACACTGAAGCTTTCTTT. It specifies CAWKDGNTEAFF. The rearrangement joins TRBV30 to TRBJ1-1; D remains unclear. CDR3 length: 12 amino acids. V lost 4 bases, J lost 1 base, and 7 bases lay in between. Germline CDR1 and CDR2: GTSNPN and SVGIG (reference sequence). Full variable domain (rest looked up from reference TRBV30 and TRBJ1-1): SQTIHQWPATLVQPVGSPLSLECTVEGTSNPNLYWYRQAAGRGLQLLFYSVGIGQISSEVPQNLSASRPQDRQFILSSKKLLLSDSGFYLCAWKDGNTEAFFGQGTRLTVV.

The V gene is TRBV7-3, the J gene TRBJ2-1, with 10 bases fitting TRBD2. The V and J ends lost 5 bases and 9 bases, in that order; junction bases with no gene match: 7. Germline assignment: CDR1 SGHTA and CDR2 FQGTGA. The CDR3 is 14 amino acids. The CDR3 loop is CASSPSGSGGEQFF. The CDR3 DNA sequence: TGTGCCAGCAGCCCTAGCGGGAGCGGCGGTGAGCAGTTCTTC. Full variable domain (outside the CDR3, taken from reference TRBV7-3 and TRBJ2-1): GAGVSQTPSNKVTEKGKYVELRCDPISGHTALYWYRQSLGQGPEFLIYFQGTGAADDSGLPNDRFFAVRPEGSVSTLKIQRTERGDSAVYLCASSPSGSGGEQFFGPGTRLTVL.

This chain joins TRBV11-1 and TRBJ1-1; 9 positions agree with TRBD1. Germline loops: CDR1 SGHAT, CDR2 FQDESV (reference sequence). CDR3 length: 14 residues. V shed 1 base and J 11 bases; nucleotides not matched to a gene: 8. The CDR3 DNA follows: TGTGCCAGCAGCTTAGGTCGCGGGACAGGGTCGGCTTTCTTT. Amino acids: CASSLGRGTGSAFF.

For the CDR3, the DNA is TGCAGCGTTGTTCAGGGTTACGAGCAGTACTTC. As protein: CSVVQGYEQYF. The chain carries TRBV29-1 and TRBJ2-7, with TRBD1 as a possible D gene (5 bases). The CDR3 has 11 amino acids. Trimming took 4 bases from V and 4 from J, leaving 8 bases between them. Germline values: CDR1 SQVTM, CDR2 ANQGSEA.